These T cell receptor beta chains were read from a single sample in a study of blood T cell repertoires in COVID-19. Clones were sequenced by immunoSEQ multiplex PCR, and TCRdb holds only the in-frame ones, with some missing. The data contain approximately 60,000 clones, 75% to 80% of them seen just once; the ten biggest clones take up approximately 52%. Sequenced sample: peripheral blood. The source is a woman of 80 years or more with acute or convalescent COVID-19. CDR3s include the opening cysteine and the closing phenylalanine or tryptophan. A D gene is named only where the DNA matches it firmly. Only part of the rows carry a size: once, few, many, or a class if the clone is expanded.

j_gene: TRBJ2-1; abundance: -; v_gene: TRBV27; d_gene: TRBD1; CDR3nt: TGTGCCAGCAGTCTAAGGGGGCCTAGCTCCTACAATGAGCAGTTCTTC; CDR3aa: CASSLRGPSSYNEQFF
j_gene: TRBJ2-3; abundance: few; v_gene: TRBV4-1; d_gene: TRBD2; CDR3nt: TGCGCCAGCAGCTGGCCCGGGACTAGCGGGAGGGCTGGCACAGATACGCAGTATTTT; CDR3aa: CASSWPGTSGRAGTDTQYF
j_gene: TRBJ2-7; abundance: -; v_gene: TRBV30; d_gene: TRBD1; CDR3nt: TGTGCCTGGAGTGTACGCGGGGACAGGGGTGGATACGAGCAGTACTTC; CDR3aa: CAWSVRGDRGGYEQYF
j_gene: TRBJ1-4; abundance: -; v_gene: TRBV18; d_gene: -; CDR3nt: TGTGCCAGCTCTCCTGGACTGGACGAAAAACTGTTTTTT; CDR3aa: CASSPGLDEKLFF
j_gene: TRBJ1-1; abundance: -; v_gene: TRBV5-1; d_gene: TRBD1; CDR3nt: TGCGCCAGCAGCTTAAGGACAGGGAGCACTGAAGCTTTCTTT; CDR3aa: CASSLRTGSTEAFF
j_gene: TRBJ2-1; abundance: -; v_gene: TRBV19; d_gene: -; CDR3nt: TGTGCCAGTAGTATAGTAACAGGCCCATACAATGAGCAGTTCTTC; CDR3aa: CASSIVTGPYNEQFF
j_gene: TRBJ2-4; abundance: once; v_gene: TRBV27; d_gene: -; CDR3nt: TGTGCCAGCAGTTTATCGGCACCTCTCGGAAGGGGGTGGCCCAAAAACATTCAGTACTTC; CDR3aa: CASSLSAPLGRGWPKNIQYF
j_gene: TRBJ2-2; abundance: -; v_gene: TRBV7-4; d_gene: -; CDR3nt: TGTGCCAGCAGCTCGCGACAGACCCCCACCGGGGAGCTGTTTTTT; CDR3aa: CASSSRQTPTGELFF
j_gene: TRBJ2-4; abundance: few; v_gene: TRBV7-2; d_gene: TRBD2; CDR3nt: TGTGCCAGCAGCTCTCCGAGTGGGCTAGCGGGGGTTAACAAAAACATTCAGTACTTC; CDR3aa: CASSSPSGLAGVNKNIQYF
j_gene: TRBJ1-2; abundance: -; v_gene: TRBV4-2; d_gene: TRBD1; CDR3nt: TGTGCCAGCAGCCAAGATCATTCGGGACAGCAGCCTTATGGCTACACCTTC; CDR3aa: CASSQDHSGQQPYGYTF
j_gene: TRBJ1-5; abundance: -; v_gene: TRBV10-3; d_gene: TRBD1; CDR3nt: TGTGCCATCAGTCCGGGACAGACTAATCAGCCCCAGCATTTT; CDR3aa: CAISPGQTNQPQHF
j_gene: TRBJ1-2; abundance: -; v_gene: TRBV6-5; d_gene: -; CDR3nt: TGTGCCAGCAGAACAGGGAAGGGCTACACCTTC; CDR3aa: CASRTGKGYTF
j_gene: TRBJ1-2; abundance: -; v_gene: TRBV19; d_gene: -; CDR3nt: TGTGCCAGTAGTATAGGCGCAAGGACAAATGGCTACACCTTC; CDR3aa: CASSIGARTNGYTF
j_gene: TRBJ2-2; abundance: -; v_gene: TRBV11-1; d_gene: -; CDR3nt: TGTGCCAGCAGCTTAGGTCGGAACACCGGGGAGCTGTTTTTT; CDR3aa: CASSLGRNTGELFF
j_gene: TRBJ1-2; abundance: -; v_gene: TRBV19; d_gene: TRBD1; CDR3nt: TGTGCCAGTAGTCGGGCACAGGGGGTAGTTGGCTACACCTTC; CDR3aa: CASSRAQGVVGYTF
j_gene: TRBJ1-3; abundance: -; v_gene: TRBV5-1; d_gene: -; CDR3nt: TGCGCCAGCAGCTTGGTCAGCTCTGGAAACACCATATATTTT; CDR3aa: CASSLVSSGNTIYF
j_gene: TRBJ1-5; abundance: -; v_gene: TRBV2; d_gene: -; CDR3nt: TGTGCCACCCGAGGAGGGATTAGCAATCAGCCCCAGCATTTT; CDR3aa: CATRGGISNQPQHF
j_gene: TRBJ2-1; abundance: -; v_gene: TRBV6-6; d_gene: TRBD2; CDR3nt: TGTGCCAGCAGTTCCCCCCCGGGACTAGGGGTCGATGAGCAGTTCTTC; CDR3aa: CASSSPPGLGVDEQFF
j_gene: TRBJ2-7; abundance: once; v_gene: TRBV27; d_gene: -; CDR3nt: TGTGCCAGCAGTCGAATGAGGGCCTCAGTAACCTACGAGCAGTACTTC; CDR3aa: CASSRMRASVTYEQYF
j_gene: TRBJ2-2; abundance: -; v_gene: TRBV28; d_gene: TRBD1; CDR3nt: TGTGCCAGCAGTTTGGGGACAGGGGGAAGCGGGGAGCTGTTTTTT; CDR3aa: CASSLGTGGSGELFF
j_gene: TRBJ2-5; abundance: -; v_gene: TRBV28; d_gene: -; CDR3nt: TGTGCCAGCAGTTCCCCAGGAATACAAGAGACCCAGTACTTC; CDR3aa: CASSSPGIQETQYF
j_gene: TRBJ2-1; abundance: -; v_gene: TRBV19; d_gene: TRBD1; CDR3nt: TGTGCCAGTAGTGAAATGACAGGGAACTACAATGAGCAGTTCTTC; CDR3aa: CASSEMTGNYNEQFF
j_gene: TRBJ2-3; abundance: -; v_gene: TRBV20-1; d_gene: -; CDR3nt: TGCAGTGCTAGTCTAGCCCGACGCGCAGATACGCAGTATTTT; CDR3aa: CSASLARRADTQYF
j_gene: TRBJ2-2; abundance: -; v_gene: TRBV6-4; d_gene: -; CDR3nt: TGTGCCAGCGCTCCACAGGGAACCGGGGAGCTGTTTTTT; CDR3aa: CASAPQGTGELFF
j_gene: TRBJ1-1; abundance: -; v_gene: TRBV7-8; d_gene: TRBD1; CDR3nt: TGTGCCAGCAGCTTAAGGGGACAGGGGAACATGAACACTGAAGCTTTCTTT; CDR3aa: CASSLRGQGNMNTEAFF
j_gene: TRBJ1-1; abundance: -; v_gene: TRBV7-9; d_gene: -; CDR3nt: TGTGCCAGCCGAGCTCGGGGGACGGTAGAGAACACTGAAGCTTTCTTT; CDR3aa: CASRARGTVENTEAFF
j_gene: TRBJ1-2; abundance: -; v_gene: TRBV4-3; d_gene: TRBD1; CDR3nt: TGCGCCAGCCGTCCCGGGACAGTCCTCTACTATGGCTACACCTTC; CDR3aa: CASRPGTVLYYGYTF
j_gene: TRBJ1-1; abundance: few; v_gene: TRBV19; d_gene: -; CDR3nt: TGTGCCAGTGCAGGGTGGGTGAACACTGAAGCTTTCTTT; CDR3aa: CASAGWVNTEAFF
j_gene: TRBJ2-5; abundance: -; v_gene: TRBV3-1/TRBV3-2; d_gene: -; CDR3nt: TGTGCCAGCAGCCAAGAAGACGGAGCGAAGACCCAGTACTTC; CDR3aa: CASSQEDGAKTQYF
j_gene: TRBJ2-3; abundance: -; v_gene: TRBV19; d_gene: TRBD2; CDR3nt: TGTGCCAGTAGCCCACGGGGGGATACAGATACGCAGTATTTT; CDR3aa: CASSPRGDTDTQYF
j_gene: TRBJ2-1; abundance: -; v_gene: TRBV1; d_gene: -; CDR3nt: TGCACCAGCAGCCAAGATGGGGCGGGGAGCTCCTACAATGAGCAGTTCTTC; CDR3aa: CTSSQDGAGSSYNEQFF
j_gene: TRBJ2-1; abundance: -; v_gene: TRBV6-2/TRBV6-3; d_gene: -; CDR3nt: TGTGCCAGCAGTTACTCGACACCAAACTACAATGAGCAGTTCTTC; CDR3aa: CASSYSTPNYNEQFF
j_gene: TRBJ2-7; abundance: once; v_gene: TRBV30; d_gene: -; CDR3nt: TGTGCCTGGAGTCAATCCAGAGGTTACGAGCAGTACTTC; CDR3aa: CAWSQSRGYEQYF
j_gene: TRBJ1-1; abundance: few; v_gene: TRBV2; d_gene: -; CDR3nt: TGTGCCAGCGGCCCGAGGGCCAGGGGGAACACTGAAGCTTTCTTT; CDR3aa: CASGPRARGNTEAFF
j_gene: TRBJ2-1; abundance: -; v_gene: TRBV19; d_gene: TRBD1; CDR3nt: TGTGCCAGTAGTCTCGGGACAGGTTCCTACAATGAGCAGTTCTTC; CDR3aa: CASSLGTGSYNEQFF
j_gene: TRBJ2-7; abundance: -; v_gene: TRBV23-1; d_gene: TRBD2; CDR3nt: TGCGCCAGCAGTCATTCCGGGAGCGGGGACGAGCAGTACTTC; CDR3aa: CASSHSGSGDEQYF
j_gene: TRBJ2-5; abundance: -; v_gene: TRBV6-2/TRBV6-3; d_gene: TRBD2; CDR3nt: TGTGCCAGCAGTAAGGCCGGGACTAGCGGGAGGGAGACCCAGTACTTC; CDR3aa: CASSKAGTSGRETQYF
j_gene: TRBJ2-7; abundance: -; v_gene: TRBV10-3; d_gene: TRBD1; CDR3nt: TGTGCCAGCCGGACAGGGGAGCCTTACGAGCAGTACTTC; CDR3aa: CASRTGEPYEQYF
j_gene: TRBJ1-2; abundance: -; v_gene: TRBV20-1; d_gene: -; CDR3nt: TGCAGTGCTAGACTCCGGGAGGGCTACACCTTC; CDR3aa: CSARLREGYTF
j_gene: TRBJ1-2; abundance: -; v_gene: TRBV6-1; d_gene: -; CDR3nt: TGTGCCAGCAGTGAGGTTCGGGGGGTCTATGGCTACACCTTC; CDR3aa: CASSEVRGVYGYTF
j_gene: TRBJ1-2; abundance: -; v_gene: TRBV7-2; d_gene: TRBD1; CDR3nt: TGTGCCAGCAGCTTAAAGGGGGCAACCTATGGCTACACCTTC; CDR3aa: CASSLKGATYGYTF
j_gene: TRBJ2-1; abundance: few; v_gene: TRBV7-9; d_gene: TRBD2; CDR3nt: TGTGCCAGCAGCTTGGGACTAGCTATCAATGAGCAGTTCTTC; CDR3aa: CASSLGLAINEQFF
j_gene: TRBJ1-1; abundance: few; v_gene: TRBV27; d_gene: -; CDR3nt: TGTGCCAGCCGGGGGGCAAACTTTAACACTGAAGCTTTCTTT; CDR3aa: CASRGANFNTEAFF
j_gene: TRBJ2-3; abundance: once; v_gene: TRBV24-1; d_gene: TRBD2; CDR3nt: TGTGCCGTAGAAGGACTAGCGGGAGTCTCAGATACGCAGTATTTT; CDR3aa: CAVEGLAGVSDTQYF
j_gene: TRBJ2-3; abundance: -; v_gene: TRBV19; d_gene: TRBD1; CDR3nt: TGTGCCAGTAGTCCGGACAGGGCCACAGATACGCAGTATTTT; CDR3aa: CASSPDRATDTQYF
j_gene: TRBJ2-2; abundance: -; v_gene: TRBV18; d_gene: TRBD1; CDR3nt: TGTGCCAGCTCACCATTCGGGACAGCGAACACCGGGGAGCTGTTTTTT; CDR3aa: CASSPFGTANTGELFF
j_gene: TRBJ2-2; abundance: -; v_gene: TRBV5-1; d_gene: -; CDR3nt: TGCGCCAGCAGCCAAGGGTCCGGGGAAGGGGAGCTGTTTTTT; CDR3aa: CASSQGSGEGELFF